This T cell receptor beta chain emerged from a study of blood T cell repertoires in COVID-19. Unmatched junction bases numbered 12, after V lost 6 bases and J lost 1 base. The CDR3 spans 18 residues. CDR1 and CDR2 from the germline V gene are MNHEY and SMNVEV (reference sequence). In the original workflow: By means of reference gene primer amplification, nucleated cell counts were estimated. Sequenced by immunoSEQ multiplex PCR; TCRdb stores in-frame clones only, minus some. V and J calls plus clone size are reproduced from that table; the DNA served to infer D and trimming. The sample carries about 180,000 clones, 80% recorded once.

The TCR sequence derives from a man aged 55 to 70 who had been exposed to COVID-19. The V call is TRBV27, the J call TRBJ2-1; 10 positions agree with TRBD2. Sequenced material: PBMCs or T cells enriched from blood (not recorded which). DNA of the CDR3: TGTGCCAGCAGCAGAAGGCTAGCGGGAGTGACTTCCTACAATGAGCAGTTCTTC. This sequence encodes CASSRRLAGVTSYNEQFF.